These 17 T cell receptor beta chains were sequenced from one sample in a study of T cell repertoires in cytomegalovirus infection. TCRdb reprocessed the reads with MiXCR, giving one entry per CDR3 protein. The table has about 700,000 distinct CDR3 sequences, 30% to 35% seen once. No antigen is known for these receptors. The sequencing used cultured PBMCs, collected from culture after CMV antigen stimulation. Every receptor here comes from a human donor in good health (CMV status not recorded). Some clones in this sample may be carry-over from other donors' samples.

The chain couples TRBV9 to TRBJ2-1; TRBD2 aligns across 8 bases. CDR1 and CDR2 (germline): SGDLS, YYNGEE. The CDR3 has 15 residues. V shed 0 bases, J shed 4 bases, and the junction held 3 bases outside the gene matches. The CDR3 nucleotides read TGTGCCAGCAGCGTAGGCGGGGGGAGGTACAATGAGCAGTTCTTC. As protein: CASSVGGGRYNEQFF.

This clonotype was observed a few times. DNA for the CDR3: TGTGCCAGTAGGGGACAGGGAGATGTTGCAGAGACCCAGTACTTC. Translating gives CASRGQGDVAETQYF. The chain has TRBV19 and TRBJ2-5; 9 nucleotides line up with TRBD1. Germline assignment: CDR1 LNHDA and CDR2 SQIVND (reference sequence). This CDR3 is built from 15 residues. V lost 6 bases to trimming and J lost 4 bases; unmatched junction nucleotides: 9.

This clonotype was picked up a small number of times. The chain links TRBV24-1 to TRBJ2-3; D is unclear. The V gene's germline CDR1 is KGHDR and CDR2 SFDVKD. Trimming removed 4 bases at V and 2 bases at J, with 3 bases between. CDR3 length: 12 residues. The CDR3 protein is CATSEATDTQYF. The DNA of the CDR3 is TGTGCCACCAGTGAAGCCACAGATACGCAGTATTTT.

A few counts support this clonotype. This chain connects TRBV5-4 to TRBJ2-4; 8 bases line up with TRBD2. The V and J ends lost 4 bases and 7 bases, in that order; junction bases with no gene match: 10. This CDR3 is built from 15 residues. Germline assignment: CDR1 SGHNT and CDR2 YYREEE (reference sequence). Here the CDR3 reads CASSPDGTRNNIQYF. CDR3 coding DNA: TGTGCCAGCAGCCCGGATGGGACTAGGAACAACATTCAGTACTTC.

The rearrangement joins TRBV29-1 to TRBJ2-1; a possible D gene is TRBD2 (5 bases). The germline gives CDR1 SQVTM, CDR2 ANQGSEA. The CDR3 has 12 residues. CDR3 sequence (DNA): TGCGGTGTGGGGAGCTCCTACAATGAGCAGTTCTTC. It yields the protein CGVGSSYNEQFF.

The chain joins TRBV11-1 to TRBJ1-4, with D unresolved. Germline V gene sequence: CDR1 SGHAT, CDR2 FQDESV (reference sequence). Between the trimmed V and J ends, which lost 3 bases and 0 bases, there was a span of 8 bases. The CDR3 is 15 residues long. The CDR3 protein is CASSFSPATNEKLFF. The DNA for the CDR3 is TGTGCCAGCAGCTTCTCGCCAGCAACTAATGAAAAACTGTTTTTT. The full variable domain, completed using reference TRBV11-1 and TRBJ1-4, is EAEVAQSPRYKITEKSQAVAFWCDPISGHATLYWYRQILGQGPELLVQFQDESVVDDSQLPKDRFSAERLKGVDSTLKIQPAELGDSAMYLCASSFSPATNEKLFFGSGTQLSVL.

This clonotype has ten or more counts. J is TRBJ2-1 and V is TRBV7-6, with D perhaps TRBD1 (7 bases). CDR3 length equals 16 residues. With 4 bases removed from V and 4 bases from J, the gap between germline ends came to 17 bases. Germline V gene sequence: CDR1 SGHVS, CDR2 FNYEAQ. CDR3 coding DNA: TGTGCCAGCAGCTCAGGGGGGCTAGCTACTTACAATGAGCAGTTCTTC. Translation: CASSSGGLATYNEQFF.

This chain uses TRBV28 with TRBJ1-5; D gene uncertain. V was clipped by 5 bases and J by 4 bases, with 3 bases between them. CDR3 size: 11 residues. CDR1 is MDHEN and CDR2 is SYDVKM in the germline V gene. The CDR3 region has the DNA TGTGCCAGCAGTAGGAATCAGCCCCAGCATTTT. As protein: CASSRNQPQHF.

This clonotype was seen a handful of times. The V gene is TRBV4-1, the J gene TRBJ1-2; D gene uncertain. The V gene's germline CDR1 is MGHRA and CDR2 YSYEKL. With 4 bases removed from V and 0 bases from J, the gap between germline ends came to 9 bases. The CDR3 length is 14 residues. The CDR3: CASSPGGTNYGYTF. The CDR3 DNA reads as TGCGCCAGCAGCCCGGGCGGGACTAACTATGGCTACACCTTC.

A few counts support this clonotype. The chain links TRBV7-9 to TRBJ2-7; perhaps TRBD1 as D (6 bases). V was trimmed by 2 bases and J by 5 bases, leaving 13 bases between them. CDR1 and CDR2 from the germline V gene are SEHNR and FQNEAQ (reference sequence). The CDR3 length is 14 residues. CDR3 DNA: TGTGCCAGCAGCTTAACCCCAGGGGCAGACGAGCAGTACTTC. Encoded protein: CASSLTPGADEQYF.

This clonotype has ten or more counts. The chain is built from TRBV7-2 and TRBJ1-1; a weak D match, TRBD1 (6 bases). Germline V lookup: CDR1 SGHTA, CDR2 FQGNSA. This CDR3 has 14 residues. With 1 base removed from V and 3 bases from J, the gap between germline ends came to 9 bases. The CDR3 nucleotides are TGTGCCAGCAGCTTAGTAGGACAGTACACTGAAGCTTTCTTT. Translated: CASSLVGQYTEAFF.

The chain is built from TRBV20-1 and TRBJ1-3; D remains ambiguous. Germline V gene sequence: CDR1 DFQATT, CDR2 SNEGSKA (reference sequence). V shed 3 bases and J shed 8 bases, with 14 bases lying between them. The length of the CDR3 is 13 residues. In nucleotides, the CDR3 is TGCAGTGCTAGTAGATCTCCCTCGGACACCATATATTTT. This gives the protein CSASRSPSDTIYF.

The CDR3 sequence is CASGRDEKLFF. The CDR3 bases are TGTGCCAGCGGAAGAGACGAAAAACTGTTTTTT. The chain is built from TRBV6-5 and TRBJ1-4, with D unresolved. Germline V CDR1 and CDR2: MNHEY, SVGAGI. This CDR3 comprises 11 residues. Trimming took 8 bases from V and 8 from J, leaving 9 bases between them.

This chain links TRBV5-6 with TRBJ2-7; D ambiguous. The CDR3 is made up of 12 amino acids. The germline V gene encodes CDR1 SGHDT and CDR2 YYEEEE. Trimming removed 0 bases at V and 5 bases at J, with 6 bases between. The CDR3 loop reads CASSLGMNEQYF. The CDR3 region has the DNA TGTGCCAGCAGCTTGGGGATGAACGAGCAGTACTTC.

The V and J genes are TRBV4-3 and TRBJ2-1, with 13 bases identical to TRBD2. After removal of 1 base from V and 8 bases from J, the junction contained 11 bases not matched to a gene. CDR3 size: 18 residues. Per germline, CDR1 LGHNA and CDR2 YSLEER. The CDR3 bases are TGCGCCAGCAGCCAAGCTAAACTAGCGGGAGGGCCAGGCGATGAGCAGTTCTTC. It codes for CASSQAKLAGGPGDEQFF.

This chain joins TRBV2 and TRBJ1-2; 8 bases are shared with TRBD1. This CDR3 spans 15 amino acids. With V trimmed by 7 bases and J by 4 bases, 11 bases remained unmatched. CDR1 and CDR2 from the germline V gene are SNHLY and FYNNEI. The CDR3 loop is CASKGSTGDRYGYTF. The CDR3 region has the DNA TGTGCCAGCAAAGGGTCGACAGGGGATCGCTATGGCTACACCTTC. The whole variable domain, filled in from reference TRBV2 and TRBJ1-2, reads EPEVTQTPSHQVTQMGQEVILRCVPISNHLYFYWYRQILGQKVEFLVSFYNNEISEKSEIFDDQFSVERPDGSNFTLKIRSTKLEDSAMYFCASKGSTGDRYGYTFGSGTRLTVV.

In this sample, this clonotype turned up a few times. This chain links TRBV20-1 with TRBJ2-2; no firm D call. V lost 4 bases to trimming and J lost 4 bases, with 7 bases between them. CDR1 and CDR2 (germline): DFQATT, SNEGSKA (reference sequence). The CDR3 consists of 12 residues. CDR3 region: CSATLRTGELFF. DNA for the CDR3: TGCAGTGCTACCCTTCGCACCGGGGAGCTGTTTTTT.